This record looks at one TCR beta chain sequence and its context. This CDR3 has 17 residues. V gave up 5 bases and J gave up 2 bases; unmatched junction bases: 12. Germline assignment: CDR1 SGHVS and CDR2 FQNEAQ. This sample is drawn from a study of early T cells in non-severe SARS-CoV-2 infection. Whole-study context: Chains were not paired, and sequencing was done on bulk RNA from unsorted whole blood.

Tagging with unique molecular identifiers was applied to individual cDNA molecules. TCRdb re-called the 5' RACE reads with MiXCR, one entry per CDR3 protein. The profile shows roughly 50,000 distinct CDR3 sequences, roughly 8% of them singletons. The chain carries TRBV7-8 and TRBJ2-7; 10 bases match TRBD2. The TCR was taken from an adult who was a healthcare worker with PCR-confirmed SARS-CoV-2 infection or an uninfected control (not recorded which). Sequences were derived from whole blood, sampled at baseline. The CDR3 spells CASSHPPTSGTPYEQYF. The CDR3 DNA sequence: TGTGCCAGCAGCCATCCCCCCACTAGCGGGACGCCCTACGAGCAGTACTTC.